This T cell receptor (beta chain) was sequenced in a study of blood T cell repertoires in COVID-19. Study overall: Resolution of symptoms, clearance, or two negative PCRs was present in recovered Cohort 3 donors. The study drew acute and convalescent COVID-19 samples from the United States, Italy and Spain. T cells, B-cell-depleted T cells, or PBMCs provided the cDNA or gDNA that served as material.

Methods used by the authors: Nucleated cell number was recorded as an estimate derived from reference gene primer amplification. Sequencing used immunoSEQ multiplex PCR; TCRdb keeps in-frame clones, though not all of them. V, J and clone size reflect that table, while D and trimming were determined from the DNA. The sample has 350,000 to 400,000 clones; 87% are singletons. This clone was seen a single time. The sequence derives from a man aged 35 to 55 in a cohort exposed to, infected with or recovered from COVID-19 (not recorded which). Sequenced material: PBMCs or T cells enriched from blood (not recorded which).

The CDR3 here is CASSQGGGRGEETQYF. The CDR3 nucleotides read TGTGCCAGCAGCCAGGGAGGAGGAAGAGGGGAGGAGACCCAGTACTTC. The chain is built from TRBV21-1 and TRBJ2-5; no DNA check was done on the table's D call, TRBD2. TRBV21-1 corresponds to a pseudogene. This CDR3 contains 16 residues.